This T cell receptor beta chain is from a study of T cells in narcolepsy. Study-level findings and limits: HCRT-specific and TRIB2-specific autoreactive clonotypes appeared among same-patient CSF and blood CD4+ clonotypes. Autoreactive clonotypes reportedly recurred in blood of same and different patients, not controls.

In regard to this clone: What it binds is not known.

Clones were read by immunoSEQ multiplex PCR, and TCRdb kept only the in-frame ones, dropping some. In the table there are 30,000 to 35,000 clones, more than 75% of which are singletons. Trimming left V 5 bases short and J 6 bases short, with 17 bases between. Germline CDR1 SGHTA, CDR2 FQGTGA. This CDR3 has 15 residues. J is TRBJ2-1 and V is TRBV7-3, with D maybe TRBD2 (5 bases). The sequencing sample was made of CD45RA- memory CD4+ T cells from PBMCs. This TCR was recovered from a human donor with narcolepsy. CDR3 residues: CASSLERAAINEQFF. CDR3 DNA sequence: TGTGCCAGCAGCCTAGAGAGGGCCGCAATCAATGAGCAGTTCTTC.